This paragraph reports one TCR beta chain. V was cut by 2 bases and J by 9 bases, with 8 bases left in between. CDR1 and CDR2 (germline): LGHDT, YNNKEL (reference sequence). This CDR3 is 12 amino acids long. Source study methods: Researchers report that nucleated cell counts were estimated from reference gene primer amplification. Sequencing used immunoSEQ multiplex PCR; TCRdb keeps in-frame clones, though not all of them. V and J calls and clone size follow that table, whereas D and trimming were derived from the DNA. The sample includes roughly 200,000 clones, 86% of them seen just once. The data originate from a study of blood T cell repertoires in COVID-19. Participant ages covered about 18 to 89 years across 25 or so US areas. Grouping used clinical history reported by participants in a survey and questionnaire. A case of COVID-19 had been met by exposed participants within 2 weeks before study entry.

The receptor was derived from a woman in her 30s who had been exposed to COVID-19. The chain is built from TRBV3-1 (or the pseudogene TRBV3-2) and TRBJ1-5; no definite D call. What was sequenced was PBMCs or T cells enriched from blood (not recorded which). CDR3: CASSQRSWPQHF. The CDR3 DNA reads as TGTGCCAGCAGCCAACGGTCATGGCCCCAGCATTTT.